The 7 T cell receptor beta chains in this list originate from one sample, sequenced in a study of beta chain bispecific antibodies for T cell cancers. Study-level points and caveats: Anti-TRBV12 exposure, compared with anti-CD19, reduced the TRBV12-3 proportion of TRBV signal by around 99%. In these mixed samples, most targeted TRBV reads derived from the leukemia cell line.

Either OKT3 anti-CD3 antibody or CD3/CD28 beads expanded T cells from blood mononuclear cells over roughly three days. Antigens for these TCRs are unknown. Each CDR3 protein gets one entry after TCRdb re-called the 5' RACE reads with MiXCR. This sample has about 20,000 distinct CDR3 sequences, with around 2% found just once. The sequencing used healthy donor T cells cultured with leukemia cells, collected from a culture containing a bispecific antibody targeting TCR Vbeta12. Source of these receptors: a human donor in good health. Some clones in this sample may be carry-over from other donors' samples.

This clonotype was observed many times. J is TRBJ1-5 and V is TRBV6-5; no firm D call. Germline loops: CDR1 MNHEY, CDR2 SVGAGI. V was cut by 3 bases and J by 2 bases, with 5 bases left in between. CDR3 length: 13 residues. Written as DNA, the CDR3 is TGTGCCAGCAGTTATTTGGGCAATCAGCCCCAGCATTTT. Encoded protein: CASSYLGNQPQHF.

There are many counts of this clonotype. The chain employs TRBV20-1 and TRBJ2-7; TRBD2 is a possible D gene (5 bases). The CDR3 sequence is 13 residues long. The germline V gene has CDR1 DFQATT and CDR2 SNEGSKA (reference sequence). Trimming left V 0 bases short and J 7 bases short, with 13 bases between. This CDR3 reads CSARERVPTEQYF. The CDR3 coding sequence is TGCAGTGCTAGAGAGAGGGTGCCCACGGAGCAGTACTTC.

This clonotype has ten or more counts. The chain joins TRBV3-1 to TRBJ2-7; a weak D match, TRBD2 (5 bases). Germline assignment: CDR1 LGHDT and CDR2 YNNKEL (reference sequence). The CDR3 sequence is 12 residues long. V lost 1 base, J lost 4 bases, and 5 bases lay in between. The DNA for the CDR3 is TGTGCCAGCAGCCAAGGGAGGTACGAGCAGTACTTC. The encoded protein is CASSQGRYEQYF.

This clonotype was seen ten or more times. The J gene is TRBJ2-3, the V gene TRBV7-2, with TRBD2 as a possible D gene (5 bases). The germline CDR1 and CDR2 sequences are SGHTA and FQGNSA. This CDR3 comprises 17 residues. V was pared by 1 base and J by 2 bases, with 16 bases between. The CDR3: CASSLVPGGQHTDTQYF. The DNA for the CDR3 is TGTGCCAGCAGCTTAGTACCCGGCGGGCAACACACAGATACGCAGTATTTT.

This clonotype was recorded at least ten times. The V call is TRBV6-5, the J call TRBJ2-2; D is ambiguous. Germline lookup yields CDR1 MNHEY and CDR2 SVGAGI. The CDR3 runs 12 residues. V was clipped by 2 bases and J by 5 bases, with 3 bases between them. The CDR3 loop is CASSYSTGELFF. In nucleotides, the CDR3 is TGTGCCAGCAGTTACAGTACCGGGGAGCTGTTTTTT.

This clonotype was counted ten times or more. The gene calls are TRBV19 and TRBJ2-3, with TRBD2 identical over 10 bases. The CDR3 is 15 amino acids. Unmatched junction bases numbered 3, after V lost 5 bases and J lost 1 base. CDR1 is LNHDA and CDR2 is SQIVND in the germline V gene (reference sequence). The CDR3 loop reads CASSGAGGGTDTQYF. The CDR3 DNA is TGTGCCAGTAGTGGAGCGGGGGGGGGCACAGATACGCAGTATTTT. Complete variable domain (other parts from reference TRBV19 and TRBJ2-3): DGGITQSPKYLFRKEGQNVTLSCEQNLNHDAMYWYRQDPGQGLRLIYYSQIVNDFQKGDIAEGYSVSREKKESFPLTVTSAQKNPTAFYLCASSGAGGGTDTQYFGPGTRLTVL.

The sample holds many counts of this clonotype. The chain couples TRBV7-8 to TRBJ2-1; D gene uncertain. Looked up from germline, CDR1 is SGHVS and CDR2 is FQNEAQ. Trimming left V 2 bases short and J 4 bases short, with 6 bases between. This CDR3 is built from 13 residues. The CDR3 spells CASSLPPYNEQFF. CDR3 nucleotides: TGTGCCAGCAGCTTACCGCCTTACAATGAGCAGTTCTTC. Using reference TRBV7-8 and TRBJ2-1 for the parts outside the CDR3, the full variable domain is GAGVSQSPRYKVAKRGQDVALRCDPISGHVSLFWYQQALGQGPEFLTYFQNEAQLDKSGLPSDRFFAERPEGSVSTLKIQRTQQEDSAVYLCASSLPPYNEQFFGPGTRLTVL.